These T cell receptor beta chains were read from a single sample in a study of cytomegalovirus exposure and HLA in healthy donors. Using immunoSEQ multiplex PCR, the repertoire was profiled, and TCRdb retains in-frame clones only, with some absent. The sample records around 94,000 clones, 55% to 80% being singletons. The specimen sequenced was PBMCs. Receptors originate from a human donor in good health. CDR3s include the opening cysteine and the closing phenylalanine or tryptophan. A D gene is named only where the DNA matches it firmly. Only some rows state a clone size, as once, few, many or a class for expanded clones.

cdr3_aa cdr3_nt j_call v_call cdr3_length clone_size d_call
CASSGLANTGELFF TGTGCCAGCAGTGGACTGGCGAACACCGGGGAGCTGTTTTTT TRBJ2-2 TRBV6-1 14 . .
CASSPDQGAPGYGYTF TGTGCCAGCTCACCGGACCAGGGGGCGCCCGGCTATGGCTACACCTTC TRBJ1-2 TRBV18 16 . TRBD1
CSSSAPRETQYF TGTTCCAGCAGCGCCCCCCGGGAGACCCAGTACTTC TRBJ2-5 TRBV7-9 12 . .
CASTITGTGVGELFF TGTGCCAGCACAATAACCGGGACAGGAGTCGGGGAGCTGTTTTTT TRBJ2-2 TRBV6-5 15 . TRBD1
CASSPKESNQPQHF TGTGCCAGCTCACCGAAGGAGAGCAATCAGCCCCAGCATTTT TRBJ1-5 TRBV18 14 once .
CASNIGQGATEAFF TGTGCCAGCAACATCGGACAGGGTGCCACTGAAGCTTTCTTT TRBJ1-1 TRBV7-9 14 . TRBD1
CASSAGTGGGVEFF TGTGCCAGCAGTGCCGGGACAGGGGGCGGTGTGGAGTTCTTC TRBJ2-1 TRBV6-1 14 . TRBD1
CASSIVREGEQYF TGTGCCAGTAGTATTGTCAGGGAGGGCGAGCAGTACTTC TRBJ2-7 TRBV19 13 . TRBD2
CASSTGTGDYNEQFF TGTGCCAGCAGTACCGGGACAGGGGACTACAATGAGCAGTTCTTC TRBJ2-1 TRBV6-4 15 . TRBD1
CASSYSRRAGTDTQYF TGTGCCAGCAGTTACTCGAGGAGGGCCGGCACAGATACGCAGTATTTT TRBJ2-3 TRBV6-5 16 . .
CASSTGTGTYEQYF TGCGCCAGCAGCACCGGGACAGGGACCTACGAGCAGTACTTC TRBJ2-7 TRBV5-1 14 . TRBD1
CASSDERTGYQPQHF TGCGCCAGCAGTGACGAAAGGACAGGTTATCAGCCCCAGCATTTT TRBJ1-5 TRBV10-2 15 few TRBD1
CASTLGPGRYTEAFF TGTGCCAGCACCCTCGGGCCGGGGAGGTACACTGAAGCTTTCTTT TRBJ1-1 TRBV6-6 15 . .